What follows is one T cell receptor (beta chain) and its context. Its antigen is unidentified. This entry comes from a study of shared clonotypes between healthy human individuals. Study conclusions and caveats: Naive subsets generally had larger estimated richness than memory subsets. It was the non-shared clonotypes that had lower generation probabilities than clonotypes shared by all four donors.

Both CD45RO+ cells and CCR7-negative CD45RA+ TemRA cells were combined to make up CD8 memory. Generated by immunoSEQ multiplex PCR, the TCRdb table keeps only in-frame clones and is missing some. The sample consists of around 370,000 clones, roughly 96% of them appearing once. Looked up from germline, CDR1 is KGHSH and CDR2 is LQKENI. V was clipped by 2 bases and J by 2 bases, with 10 bases between them. The length of the CDR3 is 15 residues. This chain connects TRBV18 to TRBJ2-1; no reliable D call. The receptor's source is a man aged 30 to 45 in good health. Sequencing was done on a sample of memory CD8+ T cells sorted from blood. Subset in this sample: CD45RO+ cells pooled with CCR7-negative TemRA cells. The CDR3 sequence: CASSPGKVAYNEQFF. The CDR3 DNA reads TGTGCCAGCTCACCAGGGAAGGTCGCCTACAATGAGCAGTTCTTC.